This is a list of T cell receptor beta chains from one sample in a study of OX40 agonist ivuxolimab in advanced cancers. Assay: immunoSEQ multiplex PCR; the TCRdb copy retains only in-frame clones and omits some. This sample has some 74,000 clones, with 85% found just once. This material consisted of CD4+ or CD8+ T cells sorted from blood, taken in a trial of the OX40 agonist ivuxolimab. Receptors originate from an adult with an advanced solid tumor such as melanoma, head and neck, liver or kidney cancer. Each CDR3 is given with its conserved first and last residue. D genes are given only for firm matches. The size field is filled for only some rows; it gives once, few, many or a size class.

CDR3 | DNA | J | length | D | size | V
CASSLDPGRADTQYF | TGTGCCAGCAGCTTGGATCCGGGGCGGGCAGATACGCAGTATTTT | TRBJ2-3 | 15 | NA | NA | TRBV5-8
CASSGTGSGRNTEAFF | TGTGCCAGCAGTGGAACAGGGTCGGGGAGGAACACTGAAGCTTTCTTT | TRBJ1-1 | 16 | NA | few | TRBV6-1
CASSLITEAFF | TGTGCCAGCAGCCTGATCACTGAAGCTTTCTTT | TRBJ1-1 | 11 | NA | NA | TRBV7-9
CASTTGGNSGNTIYF | TGTGCCAGCACCACCGGGGGGAACTCTGGAAACACCATATATTTT | TRBJ1-3 | 15 | NA | NA | TRBV7-9
CASKPDRVNSPLHF | TGTGCCAGCAAGCCGGACAGGGTCAATTCACCCCTCCACTTT | TRBJ1-6 | 14 | TRBD1 | NA | TRBV27
CASSRMTAGSSYEQYF | TGTGCCAGCAGCAGGATGACAGCGGGTAGTTCCTACGAGCAGTACTTC | TRBJ2-7 | 16 | NA | NA | TRBV7-3
CASSFRPFGPETQYF | TGCGCCAGCAGCTTTCGCCCATTCGGGCCAGAGACCCAGTACTTC | TRBJ2-5 | 15 | NA | few | TRBV5-1
CASSSHTKANTGELFF | TGTGCCAGCAGCTCCCACACTAAGGCGAACACCGGGGAGCTGTTTTTT | TRBJ2-2 | 16 | NA | NA | TRBV11-3
CASSGVLAGVSSTDTQYF | TGTGCCAGCAGCGGGGTACTAGCGGGAGTAAGTAGCACAGATACGCAGTATTTT | TRBJ2-3 | 18 | TRBD2 | NA | TRBV5-4
CASSLSGGMGDTQYF | TGTGCCAGCAGCCTTAGCGGGGGGATGGGGGATACGCAGTATTTT | TRBJ2-3 | 15 | TRBD2 | once | TRBV7-2
CASSPGAGTTYGYTF | TGTGCCAGCTCACCAGGGGCAGGGACAACCTATGGCTACACCTTC | TRBJ1-2 | 15 | NA | few | TRBV18
CASSYSIFTIKAFF | TGTGCCAGCAGTTACTCGATATTCACTATAAAAGCTTTCTTT | TRBJ1-1 | 14 | NA | few | TRBV6-5
CASSPRTVNTGELFF | TGTGCCAGCTCACCAAGGACGGTGAACACCGGGGAGCTGTTTTTT | TRBJ2-2 | 15 | NA | few | TRBV18
CASSYEAGGGKLQFF | TGTGCCAGCAGTTACGAGGCGGGAGGAGGGAAATTGCAGTTCTTC | TRBJ2-1 | 15 | TRBD2 | once | TRBV6-5
CASSPGQGHNNEQFF | TGTGCCAGCAGCCCGGGACAGGGACACAACAATGAGCAGTTCTTC | TRBJ2-1 | 15 | TRBD1 | NA | TRBV6-5
CASGSYTDTQYF | TGTGCCAGCGGTAGCTACACAGATACGCAGTATTTT | TRBJ2-3 | 12 | NA | NA | TRBV11-1
CASSLGLAGGSNTGELFF | TGTGCCAGTAGCCTAGGACTAGCGGGAGGATCAAACACCGGGGAGCTGTTTTTT | TRBJ2-2 | 18 | TRBD2 | NA | TRBV19
CASSHSGGISYEQYF | TGTGCCAGCAGCCACTCGGGGGGAATCTCCTACGAGCAGTACTTC | TRBJ2-7 | 15 | TRBD2 | NA | TRBV28
CASSRQGGNSPLHF | TGTGCCAGCAGTAGACAGGGGGGAAATTCACCCCTCCACTTT | TRBJ1-6 | 14 | TRBD1 | NA | TRBV6-6
CSVWEQLNTEAFF | TGCAGCGTCTGGGAGCAGCTGAACACTGAAGCTTTCTTT | TRBJ1-1 | 13 | NA | NA | TRBV29-1
CASSFSGGPETQYF | TGCGCCAGCAGCTTTAGCGGGGGGCCGGAGACCCAGTACTTC | TRBJ2-5 | 14 | TRBD2 | NA | TRBV5-1
CASSPSDGNTEAFF | TGTGCCAGCTCACCCAGCGACGGGAACACTGAAGCTTTCTTT | TRBJ1-1 | 14 | NA | NA | TRBV18
CASSLGGAGEAGELFF | TGTGCCAGCAGCTTAGGCGGAGCGGGGGAGGCCGGGGAGCTGTTTTTT | TRBJ2-2 | 16 | TRBD2 | few | TRBV11-3
CASSPPPSQNYGYTF | TGTGCCAGCAGCCCGCCGCCGTCTCAGAACTATGGCTACACCTTC | TRBJ1-2 | 15 | NA | NA | TRBV5-4
CAWGRNGNQPQHF | TGTGCCTGGGGGCGGAATGGCAATCAGCCCCAGCATTTT | TRBJ1-5 | 13 | NA | few | TRBV30
CASSPRRERNTGELFF | TGTGCCAGCAGCCCCCGGAGGGAACGGAACACCGGGGAGCTGTTTTTT | TRBJ2-2 | 16 | NA | few | TRBV7-9
CASSFLVATGELFF | TGCGCCAGCAGCTTCTTAGTCGCGACCGGGGAGCTGTTTTTT | TRBJ2-2 | 14 | NA | NA | TRBV5-1
CASSQEGAGDTQYF | TGTGCCAGCAGCCAAGAGGGAGCGGGAGATACGCAGTATTTT | TRBJ2-3 | 14 | NA | once | TRBV4-2
CASSPEETQYF | TGTGCCAGCTCACCCGAAGAGACCCAGTACTTC | TRBJ2-5 | 11 | NA | NA | TRBV18
CASSQVGAEAQETQYF | TGTGCCAGCAGCCAAGTAGGGGCGGAAGCCCAAGAGACCCAGTACTTC | TRBJ2-5 | 16 | NA | few | TRBV4-2
CASSLTHQETQYF | TGCGCCAGCAGCCTGACACACCAAGAGACCCAGTACTTC | TRBJ2-5 | 13 | NA | NA | TRBV5-1
CASGLVAGAPETQYF | TGTGCCAGCGGCCTCGTGGCGGGAGCCCCCGAGACCCAGTACTTC | TRBJ2-5 | 15 | TRBD2 | NA | TRBV7-2
CATKAGGGGNQPQHF | TGTGCCACCAAAGCCGGAGGTGGGGGCAATCAGCCCCAGCATTTT | TRBJ1-5 | 15 | NA | NA | TRBV28
CASSRLDSSTNEKLFF | TGCGCCAGCAGCCGCCTGGACAGCTCAACTAATGAAAAACTGTTTTTT | TRBJ1-4 | 16 | NA | NA | TRBV5-1
CASSLSGWGTEAFF | TGTGCCAGCAGCTTATCGGGATGGGGGACTGAAGCTTTCTTT | TRBJ1-1 | 14 | NA | once | TRBV7-9
CASSRSSYNEQFF | TGCGCCAGCAGTAGGAGTTCCTACAATGAGCAGTTCTTC | TRBJ2-1 | 13 | NA | NA | TRBV5-1
CASSLSPVGPYEQYF | TGTGCCAGCAGTCTGAGTCCGGTGGGTCCCTACGAGCAGTACTTC | TRBJ2-7 | 15 | NA | NA | TRBV6-5
CASSARPLRATMNTEAFF | TGTGCCAGCAGTGCTCGGCCTTTGAGGGCGACGATGAACACTGAAGCTTTCTTT | TRBJ1-1 | 18 | NA | NA | TRBV27
CSVDSGVQQFF | TGCAGCGTTGATAGCGGGGTACAGCAGTTCTTC | TRBJ2-1 | 11 | TRBD2 | NA | TRBV29-1
CASSLRGGTDTQYF | TGTGCCAGCAGCTTGCGTGGGGGCACAGATACGCAGTATTTT | TRBJ2-3 | 14 | NA | once | TRBV5-4
CASSLGRDRPVFEQYF | TGTGCCAGCAGCTTAGGTCGGGACAGGCCCGTGTTCGAGCAGTACTTC | TRBJ2-7 | 16 | TRBD1 | NA | TRBV11-1
CASSQGDGSNQPQHF | TGTGCCAGCAGCCAAGGGGACGGGAGCAATCAGCCCCAGCATTTT | TRBJ1-5 | 15 | NA | once | TRBV4-2
CASTRGGRTSYNEQFF | TGTGCCAGCACCCGGGGTGGGAGAACCTCCTACAATGAGCAGTTCTTC | TRBJ2-1 | 16 | NA | NA | TRBV21-1
CASSKRVGGGELFF | TGTGCCAGTAGTAAAAGAGTGGGCGGCGGGGAGCTGTTTTTT | TRBJ2-2 | 14 | NA | NA | TRBV19